The next 27 T cell receptor beta chains were all read from a single sample in a study of blood T cell repertoires in COVID-19. Clones were read by immunoSEQ multiplex PCR, and TCRdb kept only the in-frame ones, dropping some. The sample records about 520,000 clones, 80% to 90% being singletons. Sequenced input: peripheral blood. The receptors stem from a human donor in a cohort sampled during active COVID-19.

The rearrangement links TRBV5-1 to TRBJ2-7; D not certain. This CDR3 comprises 12 residues. V gave up 0 bases and J gave up 6 bases, with 7 bases separating them. The germline gives CDR1 SGHRS, CDR2 YFSETQ. CDR3 DNA sequence: TGCGCCAGCAGCTTGGCCTCGGGCGAGCAGTACTTC. Residues: CASSLASGEQYF.

The rearrangement joins TRBV7-3 to TRBJ1-1; a possible D gene is TRBD1 (5 bases). This CDR3 region has 15 residues. Germline CDR1 reads SGHTA; CDR2 reads FQGTGA. V dropped 5 bases and J dropped 6 bases, with 19 bases sitting between them. As DNA, the CDR3 is TGTGCCAGCAGCCCCGGGGGGACCCTGGGCGCTGAAGCTTTCTTT. It encodes CASSPGGTLGAEAFF.

This chain joins TRBV5-4 and TRBJ2-3; the D gene is possibly TRBD2 (5 bases). The CDR3 is made up of 15 amino acids. V dropped 2 bases and J dropped 0 bases, with 10 bases sitting between them. CDR1 SGHNT and CDR2 YYREEE come from the germline V gene (reference sequence). The chain's CDR3 is CASSLGGPSTDTQYF. In DNA form, the CDR3 reads TGTGCCAGCAGCTTAGGCGGGCCTAGCACAGATACGCAGTATTTT. Using reference TRBV5-4 and TRBJ2-3 for the parts outside the CDR3, the full variable domain is ETGVTQSPTHLIKTRGQQVTLRCSSQSGHNTVSWYQQALGQGPQFIFQYYREEENGRGNFPPRFSGLQFPNYSSELNVNALELDDSALYLCASSLGGPSTDTQYFGPGTRLTVL.

This chain joins TRBV2 and TRBJ1-4; D may be TRBD1 (6 bases). V lost 4 bases, J lost 7 bases, and 13 bases lay in between. This CDR3 comprises 14 residues. The germline gives CDR1 SNHLY, CDR2 FYNNEI. CDR3 DNA: TGTGCCAGCAGTGCAGGGGCGCTTTTTGAAAAACTGTTTTTT. The encoded protein is CASSAGALFEKLFF.

About this clone itself: Other nucleotide sequences from this sample produce the same CDR3. The V and J genes are TRBV19 and TRBJ2-5, with a tentative D call TRBD1 (6 bases). The CDR3 spans 12 residues. The V gene lost 5 bases and the J gene lost 5 bases, with 9 bases spanning the gap. Germline loops: CDR1 LNHDA, CDR2 SQIVND (reference sequence). Here the CDR3 reads CASSGRGETQYF. CDR3 nucleotide sequence: TGTGCCAGTAGTGGAAGGGGGGAGACCCAGTACTTC.

A single count supports this clone. The genes are TRBV20-1 and TRBJ1-2, with a tentative D call TRBD1 (6 bases). Germline V gives CDR1 DFQATT, CDR2 SNEGSKA (reference sequence). V gave up 8 bases and J gave up 1 base, with 8 bases separating them. This CDR3 spans 11 amino acids. The CDR3 DNA reads as TGCAGTACAGGGAGTAACTATGGCTACACCTTC. Encoded protein: CSTGSNYGYTF.

The chain recombines TRBV7-6 with TRBJ2-7; 9 bases are shared with TRBD2. The germline gives CDR1 SGHVS, CDR2 FNYEAQ. CDR3 length equals 18 residues. The trim removed 0 bases at V and 3 bases at J, leaving 12 bases unmatched. The CDR3 sequence is CASSLAASGTYTSYEQYF. For the CDR3, the DNA is TGTGCCAGCAGCTTAGCGGCTAGCGGGACCTACACTAGCTACGAGCAGTACTTC.

The genes are TRBV28 and TRBJ1-6; perhaps TRBD1 as D (5 bases). In germline, CDR1 is MDHEN, CDR2 SYDVKM. The CDR3 contains 13 residues. Trimming stripped 6 bases from V and 9 bases from J, with 12 bases between. CDR3 in DNA: TGTGCCAGCAGCTCCGGGGGTAGTTCACCCCTCCACTTT. It codes for CASSSGGSSPLHF. Drawing the rest from reference TRBV28 and TRBJ1-6, the complete variable domain is DVKVTQSSRYLVKRTGEKVFLECVQDMDHENMFWYRQDPGLGLRLIYFSYDVKMKEKGDIPEGYSVSREKKERFSLILESASTNQTSMYLCASSSGGSSPLHFGNGTRLTVT.

The chain is built from TRBV19 and TRBJ1-1, with TRBD1 matching over 11 bases. V shed 8 bases, J shed 2 bases, and the junction held 10 bases outside the gene matches. This CDR3 spans 16 amino acids. From germline, CDR1 is LNHDA and CDR2 SQIVND (reference sequence). The CDR3 sequence is CASHRTGGGANTEAFF. CDR3 DNA sequence: TGTGCCAGTCACAGGACAGGGGGCGGGGCTAACACTGAAGCTTTCTTT.

The gene calls are TRBV5-1 and TRBJ2-3, with D possibly matching TRBD2 (5 bases). The CDR3 runs to 13 residues. Germline CDR1 and CDR2: SGHRS and YFSETQ. The V end lost 4 bases, the J end lost 5 bases, and 11 bases lay between the germline ends. The CDR3 reads CASSKLGIDTQYF. CDR3 coding DNA: TGCGCCAGCAGCAAACTAGGGATAGATACGCAGTATTTT.

This clone was picked up a small number of times. The chain links TRBV4-2 to TRBJ1-4; maybe TRBD1 (5 bases). V lost 0 bases to trimming and J lost 8 bases, with 16 bases between them. The CDR3 loop spans 16 amino acids. The germline CDR1 and CDR2 sequences are LGHNA and YNFKEQ. CDR3 region: CASSQDLGEADEKLFF. In nucleotides, the CDR3 is TGTGCCAGCAGCCAAGACCTGGGGGAGGCAGACGAAAAACTGTTTTTT.

The chain links TRBV28 to TRBJ2-5; D is unclear. This CDR3 has 12 residues. V shed 3 bases and J shed 5 bases, with 7 bases lying between them. Germline loops: CDR1 MDHEN, CDR2 SYDVKM. The CDR3 sequence: CASSFHLETQYF. CDR3 coding DNA: TGTGCCAGCAGTTTCCATTTGGAGACCCAGTACTTC.

The chain employs TRBV3-1 (or the pseudogene TRBV3-2) and TRBJ2-7; TRBD2 matches 9 bases. Germline CDR1 reads LGHDT; CDR2 reads YNNKEL (reference sequence). J was trimmed by 7 bases and V by 4 bases; bases with no gene match: 11. The CDR3 runs to 15 residues. Here the CDR3 DNA reads TGTGCCAGCAGCCCCTTGCGGGAGGGCCAGGGGGAGCAGTACTTC. Protein product: CASSPLREGQGEQYF.

V usage is TRBV6-2 or TRBV6-3 and J usage is TRBJ2-5; tentatively, D is TRBD2 (6 bases). Germline-derived CDR1 and CDR2 are MNHEY and SVGEGT. The V end was cut by 2 bases, the J end by 1 base, with 17 bases between. The CDR3 length is 17 residues. The CDR3 here is CASSYTALQRAQETQYF. In nucleotides, the CDR3 is TGTGCCAGCAGTTACACCGCTTTGCAGCGGGCCCAAGAGACCCAGTACTTC.

The rearrangement uses TRBV28 and TRBJ2-7, with TRBD2 identical over 7 bases. Germline V gene data show CDR1 as MDHEN and CDR2 as SYDVKM. Trimming cost V 8 bases and J 6 bases; bases outside gene matches: 19. The CDR3 totals 16 residues. The CDR3 region has the DNA TGTGCCAGCCGGGGAGCAGGGACTAACCGAGGGGTCGAGCAGTACTTC. Translating it yields CASRGAGTNRGVEQYF. The full variable domain, rest sourced from reference TRBV28 and TRBJ2-7, is DVKVTQSSRYLVKRTGEKVFLECVQDMDHENMFWYRQDPGLGLRLIYFSYDVKMKEKGDIPEGYSVSREKKERFSLILESASTNQTSMYLCASRGAGTNRGVEQYFGPGTRLTVT.

The rearrangement joins TRBV15 to TRBJ2-7; D is unclear. From germline, CDR1 is LNHNV and CDR2 YYDKDF (reference sequence). The CDR3 is made up of 11 amino acids. V was pared by 5 bases and J by 5 bases, with 7 bases between. CDR3 sequence (DNA): TGTGCCACCAGCCGCGAGAACGAGCAGTACTTC. It encodes CATSRENEQYF.

This clone was seen just once. The chain joins TRBV28 to TRBJ2-1; a weak D match, TRBD1 (5 bases). Trimming took off 4 bases at V and 4 bases at J, with 17 bases between the two ends. Germline V gene data show CDR1 as MDHEN and CDR2 as SYDVKM. The length of the CDR3 is 16 residues. The CDR3 coding sequence is TGTGCCAGCAGTTCATTTGACAGAGATGCTTACAATGAGCAGTTCTTC. Translating gives CASSSFDRDAYNEQFF.

V gene TRBV10-3 combines with J gene TRBJ1-1, with TRBD1 matching over 8 bases. J gave up 4 bases and V 4 bases, and 5 bases lay outside the gene matches. The CDR3 loop spans 14 amino acids. Germline V gives CDR1 ENHRY, CDR2 SYGVKD. The CDR3 DNA reads TGTGCCATCAGTGGGAATACAGGGGGCACTGAAGCTTTCTTT. Protein: CAISGNTGGTEAFF.

This clone appeared once. This chain joins TRBV19 and TRBJ2-7; no definite D call. CDR1 and CDR2 (germline): LNHDA, SQIVND (reference sequence). The CDR3 consists of 15 residues. Trimming shortened V by 3 bases and J by 2 bases, and 14 bases separated the two germline ends. DNA of the CDR3: TGTGCCAGTAGTATCCCTCGCGGCCGGGCCTACGAGCAGTACTTC. Its protein is CASSIPRGRAYEQYF.

The V gene is TRBV24-1, the J gene TRBJ2-7; perhaps TRBD1 as D (6 bases). CDR1 is KGHDR, CDR2 SFDVKD, per germline. This CDR3 is 12 amino acids long. Trimming removed 5 bases at V and 5 bases at J, with 9 bases between. CDR3 DNA sequence: TGTGCCACCAGTGGGACAGAAAACGAGCAGTACTTC. It translates to CATSGTENEQYF.

The chain recombines TRBV19 with TRBJ2-4; TRBD2 is a possible D gene (5 bases). The CDR3 is made up of 13 amino acids. The germline CDR1 and CDR2 sequences are LNHDA and SQIVND (reference sequence). The ends were cut back, 7 bases at V and 6 bases at J, with 13 bases in the middle. The CDR3 coding sequence is TGTGCCAGTACGGGGTTCCCTGGAAACATTCAGTACTTC. Its translation: CASTGFPGNIQYF.

In its sample, this clone was seen once. V gene TRBV25-1 combines with J gene TRBJ2-1; 12 bases agree with TRBD2. J gave up 7 bases and V 3 bases, and 10 bases lay outside the gene matches. The CDR3 loop spans 17 amino acids. CDR1 MGHDK and CDR2 SYGVNS come from the germline V gene. The CDR3 loop is CASSDSSGLAGWNEQFF. Written as DNA, the CDR3 is TGTGCCAGCAGTGACAGCAGCGGACTAGCGGGATGGAATGAGCAGTTCTTC.

The chain has TRBV15 and TRBJ1-1, with D possibly being TRBD1 (6 bases). Germline loops: CDR1 LNHNV, CDR2 YYDKDF (reference sequence). V gave up 4 bases and J gave up 13 bases, with 28 bases separating them. The CDR3 is 16 residues long. The DNA for the CDR3 is TGTGCCACCAGCATCTCAGGTTCGGGGGGCGCCTATCGAGGTTTCTTT. It is translated as CATSISGSGGAYRGFF.

This clone has only one observation. J is TRBJ1-6 and V is TRBV4-2; 8 bases are shared with TRBD1. The CDR3 is made up of 18 amino acids. V shed 0 bases and J 2 bases; nucleotides not matched to a gene: 6. The V gene's germline CDR1 is LGHNA and CDR2 YNFKEQ. DNA of the CDR3: TGTGCCAGCAGCCAAGATTACCCAGGGGGCGCCTATAATTCACCCCTCCACTTT. Translated, it gives CASSQDYPGGAYNSPLHF.

This clone occurred a few times. CDR3 DNA sequence: TGTGCCACCAGTCTCGGGACTAGCGGGAGTGGGTTTAGCACAGATACGCAGTATTTT. Translated, it gives CATSLGTSGSGFSTDTQYF. The rearrangement links TRBV24-1 to TRBJ2-3; 14 bases fit TRBD2. J gave up 0 bases and V 6 bases, and 10 bases lay outside the gene matches. The CDR3 totals 19 residues. Germline values: CDR1 KGHDR, CDR2 SFDVKD.

The rearrangement joins TRBV20-1 to TRBJ1-5, with 10 nucleotides matching TRBD1. The V segment lost 3 bases and the J segment 4 bases; nucleotides outside the gene matches: 3. Germline V gives CDR1 DFQATT, CDR2 SNEGSKA (reference sequence). The CDR3 consists of 14 residues. CDR3 DNA sequence: TGCAGTGCTAGTGCGGGACAGGGGAATCAGCCCCAGCATTTT. Protein sequence: CSASAGQGNQPQHF.

The chain carries TRBV7-6 and TRBJ2-1; D uncertain. Germline V lookup: CDR1 SGHVS, CDR2 FNYEAQ. V was trimmed by 0 bases and J by 2 bases, leaving 11 bases between them. This CDR3 is 16 amino acids long. CDR3: CASSLARADTYNEQFF. CDR3 in DNA: TGTGCCAGCAGCTTAGCGCGCGCGGATACCTACAATGAGCAGTTCTTC.